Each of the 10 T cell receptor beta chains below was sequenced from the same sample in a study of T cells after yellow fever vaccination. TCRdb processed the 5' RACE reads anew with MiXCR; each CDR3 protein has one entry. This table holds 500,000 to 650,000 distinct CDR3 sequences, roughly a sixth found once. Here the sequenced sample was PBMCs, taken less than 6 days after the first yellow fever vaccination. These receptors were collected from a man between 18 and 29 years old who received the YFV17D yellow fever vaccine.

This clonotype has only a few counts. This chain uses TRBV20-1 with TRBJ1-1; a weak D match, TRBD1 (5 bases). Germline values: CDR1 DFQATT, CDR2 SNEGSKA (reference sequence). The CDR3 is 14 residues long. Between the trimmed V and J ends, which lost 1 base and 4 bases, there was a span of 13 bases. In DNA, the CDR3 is TGCAGTGCTAGAGCCCTGGGGGGATTCACTGAAGCTTTCTTT. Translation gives CSARALGGFTEAFF.

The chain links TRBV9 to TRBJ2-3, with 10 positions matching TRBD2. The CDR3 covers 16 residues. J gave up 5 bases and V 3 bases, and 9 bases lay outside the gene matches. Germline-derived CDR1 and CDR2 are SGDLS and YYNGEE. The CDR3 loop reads CASSGGTSGAEDTQYF. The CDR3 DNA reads TGTGCCAGCAGCGGGGGAACTAGCGGGGCGGAAGATACGCAGTATTTT.

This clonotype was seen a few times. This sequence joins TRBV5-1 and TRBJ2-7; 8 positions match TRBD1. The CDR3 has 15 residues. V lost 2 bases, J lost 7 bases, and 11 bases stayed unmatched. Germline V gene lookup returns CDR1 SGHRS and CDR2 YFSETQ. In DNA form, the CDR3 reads TGCGCCAGCAGCTTAGTCTCAGGGGGCCTTGGGGAGCAGTACGTC. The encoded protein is CASSLVSGGLGEQYV.

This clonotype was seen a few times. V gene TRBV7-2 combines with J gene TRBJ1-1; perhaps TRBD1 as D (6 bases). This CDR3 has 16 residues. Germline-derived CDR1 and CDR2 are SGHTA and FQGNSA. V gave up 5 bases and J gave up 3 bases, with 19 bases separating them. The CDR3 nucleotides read TGTGCCAGCAGCACCAACTACAGGGCCTGGGACACTGAAGCTTTCTTT. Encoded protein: CASSTNYRAWDTEAFF.

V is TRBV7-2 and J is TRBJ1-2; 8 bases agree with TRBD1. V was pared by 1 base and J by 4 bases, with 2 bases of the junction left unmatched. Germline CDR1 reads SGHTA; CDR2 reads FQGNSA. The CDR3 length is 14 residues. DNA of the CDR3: TGTGCCAGCAGCTTAGTCCAGGGGGCCTATGGCTACACCTTC. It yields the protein CASSLVQGAYGYTF.

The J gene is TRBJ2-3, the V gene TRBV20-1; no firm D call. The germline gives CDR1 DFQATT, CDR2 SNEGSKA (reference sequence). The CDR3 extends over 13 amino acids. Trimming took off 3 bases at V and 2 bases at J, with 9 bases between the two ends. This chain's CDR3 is CSASPTSTDTQYF. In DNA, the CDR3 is TGCAGTGCTAGCCCTACCTCCACAGATACGCAGTATTTT.

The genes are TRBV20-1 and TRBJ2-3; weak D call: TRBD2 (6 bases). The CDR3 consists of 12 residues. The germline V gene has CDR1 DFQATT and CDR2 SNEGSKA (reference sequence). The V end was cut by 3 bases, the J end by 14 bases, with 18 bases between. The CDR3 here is CSASGTPISGYF. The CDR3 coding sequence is TGCAGTGCTAGCGGGACTCCTATATCGGGGTATTTT.

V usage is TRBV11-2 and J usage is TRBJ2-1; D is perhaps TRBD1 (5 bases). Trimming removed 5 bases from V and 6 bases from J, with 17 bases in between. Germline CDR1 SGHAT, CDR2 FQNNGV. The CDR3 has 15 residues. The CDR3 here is CASSGIQGRSNEQFF. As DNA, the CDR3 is TGTGCCAGCAGCGGTATCCAGGGCAGGTCCAATGAGCAGTTCTTC. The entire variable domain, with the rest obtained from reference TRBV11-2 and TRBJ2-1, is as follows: EAGVAQSPRYKIIEKRQSVAFWCNPISGHATLYWYQQILGQGPKLLIQFQNNGVVDDSQLPKDRFSAERLKGVDSTLKIQPAKLEDSAVYLCASSGIQGRSNEQFFGPGTRLTVL.

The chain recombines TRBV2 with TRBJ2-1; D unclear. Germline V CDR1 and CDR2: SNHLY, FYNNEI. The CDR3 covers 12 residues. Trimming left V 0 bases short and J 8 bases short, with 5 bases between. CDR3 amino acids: CASSEARDEQFF. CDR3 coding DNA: TGTGCCAGCAGTGAAGCCCGCGATGAGCAGTTCTTC.

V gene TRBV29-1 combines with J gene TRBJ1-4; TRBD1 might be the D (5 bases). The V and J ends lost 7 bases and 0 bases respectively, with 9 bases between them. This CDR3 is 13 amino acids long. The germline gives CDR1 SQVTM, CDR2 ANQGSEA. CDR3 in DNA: TGCAGCGCACGGGGGTCAACTAATGAAAAACTGTTTTTT. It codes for CSARGSTNEKLFF.